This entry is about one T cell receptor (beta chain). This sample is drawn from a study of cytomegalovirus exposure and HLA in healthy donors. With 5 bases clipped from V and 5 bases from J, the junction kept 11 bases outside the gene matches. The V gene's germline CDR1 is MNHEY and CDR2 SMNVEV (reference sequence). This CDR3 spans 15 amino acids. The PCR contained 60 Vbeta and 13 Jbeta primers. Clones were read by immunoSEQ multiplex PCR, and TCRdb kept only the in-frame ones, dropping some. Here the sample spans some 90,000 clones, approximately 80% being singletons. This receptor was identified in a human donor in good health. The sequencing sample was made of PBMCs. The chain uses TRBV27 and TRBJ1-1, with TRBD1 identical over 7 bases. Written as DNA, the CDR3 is TGTGCCAGCAGTCCGGGGACAGCAACCCTGACTGAAGCTTTCTTT. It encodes CASSPGTATLTEAFF.